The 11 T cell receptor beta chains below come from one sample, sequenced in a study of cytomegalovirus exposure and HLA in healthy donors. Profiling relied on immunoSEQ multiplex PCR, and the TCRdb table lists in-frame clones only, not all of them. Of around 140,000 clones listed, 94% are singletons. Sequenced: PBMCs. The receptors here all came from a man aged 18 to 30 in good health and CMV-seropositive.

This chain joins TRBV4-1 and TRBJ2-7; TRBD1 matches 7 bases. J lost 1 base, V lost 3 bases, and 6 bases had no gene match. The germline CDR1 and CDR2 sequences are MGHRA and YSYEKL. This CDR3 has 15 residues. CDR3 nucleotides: TGCGCCAGCAGCCAGGGACAGACCTCGTCCTACGAGCAGTACTTC. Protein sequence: CASSQGQTSSYEQYF.

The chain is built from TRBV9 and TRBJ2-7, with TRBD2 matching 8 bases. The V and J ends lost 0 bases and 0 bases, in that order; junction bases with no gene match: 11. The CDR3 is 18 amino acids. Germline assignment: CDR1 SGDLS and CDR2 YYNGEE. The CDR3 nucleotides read TGTGCCAGCAGCGTAGAGGCTAGCGGGCCAGCGAGCTCCTACGAGCAGTACTTC. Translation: CASSVEASGPASSYEQYF.

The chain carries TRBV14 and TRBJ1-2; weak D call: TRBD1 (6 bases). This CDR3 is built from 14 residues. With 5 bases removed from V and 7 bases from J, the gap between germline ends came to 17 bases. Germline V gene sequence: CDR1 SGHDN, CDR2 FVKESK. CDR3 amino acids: CASSARQDGGGYTF. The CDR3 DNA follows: TGTGCCAGCAGCGCGCGACAGGATGGGGGTGGCTACACCTTC.

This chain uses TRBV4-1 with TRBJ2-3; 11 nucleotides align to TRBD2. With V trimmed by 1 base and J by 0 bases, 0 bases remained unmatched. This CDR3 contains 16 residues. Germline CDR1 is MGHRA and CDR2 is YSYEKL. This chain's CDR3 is CASSQGTSGSTDTQYF. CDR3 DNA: TGCGCCAGCAGCCAAGGGACTAGCGGGAGCACAGATACGCAGTATTTT.

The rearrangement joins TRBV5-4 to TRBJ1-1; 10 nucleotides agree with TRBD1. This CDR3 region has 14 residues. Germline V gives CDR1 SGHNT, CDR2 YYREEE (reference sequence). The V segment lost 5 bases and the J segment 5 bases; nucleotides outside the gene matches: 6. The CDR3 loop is CASSSGTGETEAFF. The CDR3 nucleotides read TGTGCCAGCAGTTCCGGGACAGGGGAAACTGAAGCTTTCTTT.

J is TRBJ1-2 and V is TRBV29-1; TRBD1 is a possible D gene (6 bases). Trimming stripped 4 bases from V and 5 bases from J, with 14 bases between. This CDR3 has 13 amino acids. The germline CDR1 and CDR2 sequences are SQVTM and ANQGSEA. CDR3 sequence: CSVGRTDRYGYTF. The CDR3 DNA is TGCAGCGTTGGTCGGACGGACAGATATGGCTACACCTTC.

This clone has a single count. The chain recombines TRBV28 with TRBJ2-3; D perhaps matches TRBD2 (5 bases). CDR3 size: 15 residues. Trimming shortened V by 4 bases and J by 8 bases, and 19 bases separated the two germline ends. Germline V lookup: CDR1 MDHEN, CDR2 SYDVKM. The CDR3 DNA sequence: TGTGCCAGCAGTTCCCGTCCTCGGACTCATACTACGCAGTATTTT. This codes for CASSSRPRTHTTQYF. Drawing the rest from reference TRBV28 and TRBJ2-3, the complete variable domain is DVKVTQSSRYLVKRTGEKVFLECVQDMDHENMFWYRQDPGLGLRLIYFSYDVKMKEKGDIPEGYSVSREKKERFSLILESASTNQTSMYLCASSSRPRTHTTQYFGPGTRLTVL.

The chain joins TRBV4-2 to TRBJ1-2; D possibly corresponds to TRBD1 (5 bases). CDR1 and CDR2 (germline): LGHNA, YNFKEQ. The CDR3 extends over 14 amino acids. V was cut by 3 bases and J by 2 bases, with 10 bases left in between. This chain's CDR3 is CASSQWGGNYGYTF. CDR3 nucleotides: TGTGCCAGCAGCCAGTGGGGGGGGAACTATGGCTACACCTTC.

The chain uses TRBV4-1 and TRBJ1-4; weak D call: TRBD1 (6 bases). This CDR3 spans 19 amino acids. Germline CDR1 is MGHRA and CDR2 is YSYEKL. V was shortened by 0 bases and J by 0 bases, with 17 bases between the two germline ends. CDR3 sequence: CASSQEEGGGTATNEKLFF. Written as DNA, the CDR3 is TGCGCCAGCAGCCAAGAGGAGGGGGGGGGCACAGCAACTAATGAAAAACTGTTTTTT.

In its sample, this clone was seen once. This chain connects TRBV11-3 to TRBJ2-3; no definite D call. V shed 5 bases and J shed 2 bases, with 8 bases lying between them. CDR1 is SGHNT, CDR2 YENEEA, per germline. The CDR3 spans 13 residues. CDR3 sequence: CASSPGVTDTQYF. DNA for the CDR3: TGTGCCAGCAGCCCAGGCGTCACAGATACGCAGTATTTT.

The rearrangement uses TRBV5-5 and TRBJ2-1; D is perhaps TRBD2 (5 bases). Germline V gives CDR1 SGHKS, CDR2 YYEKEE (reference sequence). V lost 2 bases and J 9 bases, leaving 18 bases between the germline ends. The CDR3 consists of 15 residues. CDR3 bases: TGTGCCAGCAGCTTATTCAAGGCCCGAGGGAGTGAGCAGTTCTTC. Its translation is CASSLFKARGSEQFF.